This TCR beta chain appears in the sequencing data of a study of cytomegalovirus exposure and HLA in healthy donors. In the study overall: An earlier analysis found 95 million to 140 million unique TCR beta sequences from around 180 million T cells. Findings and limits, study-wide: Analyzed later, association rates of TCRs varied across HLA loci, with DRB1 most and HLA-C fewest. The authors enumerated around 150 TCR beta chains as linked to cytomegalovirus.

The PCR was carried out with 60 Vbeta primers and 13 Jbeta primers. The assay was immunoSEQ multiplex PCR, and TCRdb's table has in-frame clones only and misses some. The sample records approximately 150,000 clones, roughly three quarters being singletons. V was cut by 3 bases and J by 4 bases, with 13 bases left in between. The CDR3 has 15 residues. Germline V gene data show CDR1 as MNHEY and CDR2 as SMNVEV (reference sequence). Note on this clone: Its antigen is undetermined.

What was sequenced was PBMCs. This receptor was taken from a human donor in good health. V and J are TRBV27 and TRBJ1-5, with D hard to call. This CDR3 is CASSFGGLRNQPQHF. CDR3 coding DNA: TGTGCCAGCAGTTTTGGAGGACTGAGGAATCAGCCCCAGCATTTT.